Listed below are T cell receptor beta chains from one sample, sequenced in a study of Ad26.COV2.S vaccination and SARS-CoV-2 variants. Measured with immunoSEQ multiplex PCR; TCRdb has only the in-frame clones, and not every one. The sample lists 350,000 to 600,000 clones, about nine tenths occurring once. The specimen was peripheral blood, collected in a trial of Ad26.COV2.S vaccine versus placebo. These receptors were collected from a person aged 18-65 years who received the Ad26.COV2.S COVID-19 vaccine or a placebo. Each CDR3 is given with its conserved first and last residue.

j_call v_call cdr3_aa
TRBJ2-5 TRBV2 CASSADGGRQETQYF
TRBJ2-7 TRBV19 CASSIVGAKTYEQYF
TRBJ1-1 TRBV4-2 CASSQGSGNMNTEAFF
TRBJ1-6 TRBV15 CATSRDLREYNSPLHF
TRBJ2-3 TRBV28 CASSPRTVIRVTDTQYF
TRBJ2-7 TRBV5-5 CASSLVRGIYEQYF
TRBJ2-1 TRBV3-1/TRBV3-2 CASSQVGPTSNEQFF
TRBJ1-5 TRBV4-2 CASSQGAQADSNQPQHF
TRBJ1-4 TRBV5-4 CASSLAGVGEKLFF
TRBJ2-5 TRBV4-1 CASSRAGPQETQYF
TRBJ2-3 TRBV10-3 CAIRGQGGPDTQYF
TRBJ1-5 TRBV5-7 CASSLNRDRDNQPQHF
TRBJ1-2 TRBV15 CATTNGQGDFYGYTF
TRBJ2-2 TRBV7-2 CASSFEGQGSTGELFF
TRBJ1-2 TRBV7-9 CASSQGQGKNYGYTF
TRBJ2-2 TRBV19 CASSIRGIAGELFF
TRBJ2-1 TRBV9 CASSVSASGGNEQFF
TRBJ2-5 TRBV12-3/TRBV12-4 CASSILGTSQYF
TRBJ1-5 TRBV12-3/TRBV12-4 CASSRNQPQHF
TRBJ2-7 TRBV5-6 CASSLGAGLGSYEQYF
TRBJ2-1 TRBV9 CASSVGDEQFF
TRBJ2-1 TRBV7-9 CASSLVRGRRNEQFF
TRBJ2-3 TRBV9 CASSVASGSTDTQYF
TRBJ1-5 TRBV2 CASNPQGEGQPQHF
TRBJ2-5 TRBV9 CASSASLVQETQYF
TRBJ1-6 TRBV18 CASSPSGSPLHF
TRBJ2-6 TRBV19 CASSPGDNVLTF
TRBJ2-7 TRBV5-1 CASSLFFGQGSYEQYF
TRBJ2-7 TRBV2 CARNQGGRGDEQYF
TRBJ1-1 TRBV5-1 CASSLDSDTEAFF
TRBJ1-2 TRBV19 CASSYRTGPSYGYTF
TRBJ1-1 TRBV3-1/TRBV3-2 CASSLKQGVYTEAFF
TRBJ1-3 TRBV7-8 CASSFSRRISGNTIYF
TRBJ2-6 TRBV5-5 CASSLVSDSGANVLTF
TRBJ1-1 TRBV20-1 CSEVGAQGAFF
TRBJ1-1 TRBV19 CASSIRPGGPEAFF
TRBJ2-7 TRBV7-9 CASRRTGGQHEQYF
TRBJ1-1 TRBV7-9 CASSAASGTNTEAFF
TRBJ2-2 TRBV3-1/TRBV3-2 CASSLRGTGELFF
TRBJ2-5 TRBV7-9 CASSLGTGGQETQYF
TRBJ2-1 TRBV19 CASSPQTSFWRNEQFF
TRBJ2-7 TRBV2 CASSARDVYEQYF
TRBJ2-5 TRBV15 CATSRGSGGKETQYF
TRBJ2-7 TRBV5-1 CASSAGTGDFLYEQYF
TRBJ1-2 TRBV5-4 CASRPGTGDYGYTF
TRBJ1-3 TRBV4-3 CASSQDWLEAGNTIYF
TRBJ2-1 TRBV3-1/TRBV3-2 CASSPQTSGGRGAQRRYNEQFF
TRBJ2-6 TRBV25-1 CASSRDFGGSGANVLTF
TRBJ1-2 TRBV2 CASTPGQGNYGYTF
TRBJ2-7 TRBV10-2 CASFGTGSRSFGYEQYF
TRBJ1-2 TRBV7-2 CASSERTESYGYTF
TRBJ1-1 TRBV6-1 CASSEGGENTEAFF
TRBJ1-2 TRBV7-2 CASSPTGGTYGYTF
TRBJ1-6 TRBV7-2 CASSSTGWMSLYSPLHF
TRBJ2-1 TRBV7-9 CASSFPGVNVNEQFF
TRBJ1-1 TRBV6-6 CASLDRGVMNTEAFF
TRBJ2-7 TRBV4-3 CASSQDGGSYEQYF
TRBJ1-3 TRBV6-6 CASSYSELGNTIYF